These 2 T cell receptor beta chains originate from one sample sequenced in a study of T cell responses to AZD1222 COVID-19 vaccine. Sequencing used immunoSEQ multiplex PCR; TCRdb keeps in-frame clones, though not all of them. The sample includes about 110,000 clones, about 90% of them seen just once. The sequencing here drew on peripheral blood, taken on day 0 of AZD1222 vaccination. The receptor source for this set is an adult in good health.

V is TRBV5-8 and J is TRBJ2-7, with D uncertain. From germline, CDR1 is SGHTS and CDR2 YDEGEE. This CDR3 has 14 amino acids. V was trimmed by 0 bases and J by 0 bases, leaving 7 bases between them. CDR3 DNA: TGTGCCAGCAGCTTGGATCCGGGCTCCTACGAGCAGTACTTC. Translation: CASSLDPGSYEQYF. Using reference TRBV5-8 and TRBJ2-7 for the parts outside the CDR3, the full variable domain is EAGVTQSPTHLIKTRGQQATLRCSPISGHTSVYWYQQALGLGLQFLLWYDEGEERNRGNFPPRFSGRQFPNYSSELNVNALELEDSALYLCASSLDPGSYEQYFGPGTRLTVT.

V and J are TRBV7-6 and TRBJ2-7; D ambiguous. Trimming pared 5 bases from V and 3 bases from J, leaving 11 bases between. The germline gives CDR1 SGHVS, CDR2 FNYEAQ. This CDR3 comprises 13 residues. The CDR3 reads CASSPGKDYEQYF. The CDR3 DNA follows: TGTGCCAGCAGCCCCGGCAAAGACTACGAGCAGTACTTC.